One and the same sample provided the 15 T cell receptor beta chains below, sequenced in a study of shared clonotypes between healthy human individuals. Using immunoSEQ multiplex PCR, the repertoire was profiled, and TCRdb retains in-frame clones only, with some absent. The table records some 1.4 million clones, 96% of them present only once. Sequencing was carried out using naive CD4+ T cells sorted from blood. Subset described: CD45RA+ positively selected. The receptors come from a man aged 25 to 45 in good health.

The chain has TRBV5-1 and TRBJ2-5, with a weak D call TRBD2 (5 bases). The CDR3 length is 13 residues. V lost 4 bases to trimming and J lost 5 bases, with 12 bases between them. The germline V gene encodes CDR1 SGHRS and CDR2 YFSETQ. The CDR3 bases are TGCGCCAGCAGCCTGACTACGCGGGAGACCCAGTACTTC. It specifies CASSLTTRETQYF.

The V call is TRBV11-3, the J call TRBJ2-1; D is unresolved. Germline V CDR1 and CDR2: SGHNT, YENEEA. Trimming cost V 5 bases and J 5 bases, with 16 bases left between them. This CDR3 is built from 15 residues. CDR3 in amino acids: CASSPGRVMDNEQFF. The CDR3, as DNA: TGTGCCAGCAGCCCTGGAAGGGTGATGGACAATGAGCAGTTCTTC.

This rearrangement joins TRBV6-5 to TRBJ2-5; no definite D call. The CDR3 is 14 amino acids. V was trimmed by 0 bases and J by 5 bases, leaving 10 bases between them. CDR1 is MNHEY, CDR2 SVGAGI, per germline. CDR3 residues: CASSYSLLMETQYF. The CDR3 DNA reads TGTGCCAGCAGTTACTCTTTGCTGATGGAGACCCAGTACTTC.

The chain employs TRBV4-3 and TRBJ2-3, with a tentative D call TRBD2 (5 bases). V was clipped by 0 bases and J by 2 bases, with 9 bases between them. The CDR3 spans 15 residues. Per the germline V gene, CDR1 is LGHNA and CDR2 is YSLEER. DNA for the CDR3: TGCGCCAGCAGCCAAGATTTGGGAGCCACAGATACGCAGTATTTT. Translating it yields CASSQDLGATDTQYF.

The V gene is TRBV5-1, the J gene TRBJ1-4; D gene unclear. Trimming removed 2 bases at V and 0 bases at J, with 14 bases between. CDR3 length: 17 residues. Looked up from germline, CDR1 is SGHRS and CDR2 is YFSETQ. The CDR3, as DNA: TGCGCCAGCAGCTTAACACCCGCCCGTGCAACTAATGAAAAACTGTTTTTT. Translating gives CASSLTPARATNEKLFF. The variable domain in full, completed from reference TRBV5-1 and TRBJ1-4, reads KAGVTQTPRYLIKTRGQQVTLSCSPISGHRSVSWYQQTPGQGLQFLFEYFSETQRNKGNFPGRFSGRQFSNSRSEMNVSTLELGDSALYLCASSLTPARATNEKLFFGSGTQLSVL.

This chain uses TRBV5-6 with TRBJ2-7; perhaps D is TRBD1 or TRBD2 (5 bases each). The CDR3 spans 12 residues. CDR1 and CDR2 (germline): SGHDT, YYEEEE. The V and J ends lost 2 bases and 8 bases respectively, with 11 bases between them. CDR3: CASSFAGTQQYF. CDR3 DNA sequence: TGTGCCAGCAGCTTTGCCGGGACCCAGCAGTACTTC.

The chain carries TRBV7-9 and TRBJ2-3; D ambiguous. CDR1 SEHNR and CDR2 FQNEAQ come from the germline V gene (reference sequence). This CDR3 has 12 residues. The V gene lost 5 bases and the J gene lost 6 bases, with 9 bases spanning the gap. The DNA of the CDR3 is TGTGCCAGCAGCCAGACCAGTGATACGCAGTATTTT. This gives the protein CASSQTSDTQYF. Full variable domain (rest looked up from reference TRBV7-9 and TRBJ2-3): DTGVSQNPRHKITKRGQNVTFRCDPISEHNRLYWYRQTLGQGPEFLTYFQNEAQLEKSRLLSDRFSAERPKGSFSTLEIQRTEQGDSAMYLCASSQTSDTQYFGPGTRLTVL.

The CDR3 here is CASTGNYEQYF. For the CDR3, the DNA is TGTGCCAGCACCGGAAACTACGAGCAGTACTTC. The chain is built from TRBV28 and TRBJ2-7; D is unresolved. The V end lost 7 bases, the J end lost 3 bases, and 7 bases lay between the germline ends. Germline CDR1 and CDR2: MDHEN and SYDVKM. This CDR3 is built from 11 residues.

The chain links TRBV5-1 to TRBJ2-1, with 8 bases lining up with TRBD2. This CDR3 has 15 residues. The V gene's germline CDR1 is SGHRS and CDR2 YFSETQ. The V gene end was trimmed by 0 bases and the J gene end by 9 bases; junction bases not matched to a gene: 8. The CDR3: CASSLDGTRFSEQFF. As DNA, the CDR3 is TGCGCCAGCAGCTTGGATGGGACTAGATTTAGTGAGCAGTTCTTC.

The rearrangement joins TRBV28 to TRBJ1-1, with a weak D call TRBD1 (6 bases). Germline V gives CDR1 MDHEN, CDR2 SYDVKM. The CDR3 spans 12 residues. Trimming left V 11 bases short and J 4 bases short, with 14 bases between. The chain's CDR3 is CAAGVFSTEAFF. In nucleotides, the CDR3 is TGTGCCGCAGGGGTTTTTAGCACTGAAGCTTTCTTT.

The rearrangement uses TRBV28 and TRBJ2-1; D gene unclear. Trimming removed 6 bases from V and 5 bases from J, with 8 bases in between. There are 12 residues in the CDR3. In germline, CDR1 is MDHEN, CDR2 SYDVKM. This CDR3 reads CASSQTHNEQFF. The CDR3 DNA sequence: TGTGCCAGCAGCCAGACACACAATGAGCAGTTCTTC.

There are a few counts of this clone. Other DNA sequences of this sample code for an identical CDR3. The chain joins TRBV18 to TRBJ2-7; 11 nucleotides line up with TRBD2. V gave up 2 bases and J gave up 3 bases; unmatched junction bases: 6. CDR3 length: 16 residues. Per the germline V gene, CDR1 is KGHSH and CDR2 is LQKENI. The DNA of the CDR3 is TGTGCCAGCTCACCAGCCGGGACTAGCGGTATCTACGAGCAGTACTTC. This codes for CASSPAGTSGIYEQYF.

This sequence joins TRBV27 and TRBJ2-7; 8 bases align to TRBD1. The CDR3 length is 15 residues. The junction had 5 bases not matched to a gene; V was cut back by 1 base and J by 3 bases. Germline assignment: CDR1 MNHEY and CDR2 SMNVEV (reference sequence). CDR3: CASSLWLGQGYEQYF. For the CDR3, the DNA is TGTGCCAGCAGTTTATGGTTAGGACAGGGCTACGAGCAGTACTTC.

The V gene is TRBV7-9, the J gene TRBJ2-3, with 7 bases aligning to TRBD2. The CDR3 covers 14 residues. Trimming at V came to 8 bases and at J to 0 bases, leaving 5 bases not matched to a gene. Looked up from germline, CDR1 is SEHNR and CDR2 is FQNEAQ (reference sequence). Here the CDR3 DNA reads TGTGCCAGCGCGAGCGGGGCCAGCACAGATACGCAGTATTTT. Amino acid sequence: CASASGASTDTQYF.

The chain recombines TRBV5-4 with TRBJ2-7; possible D gene TRBD1, 6 bases. The ends were cut back, 3 bases at V and 1 base at J, with 11 bases in the middle. Germline loops: CDR1 SGHNT, CDR2 YYREEE (reference sequence). The CDR3 extends over 14 amino acids. CDR3 DNA sequence: TGTGCCAGCAGCTCAGAACAGGGATCCTACGAGCAGTACTTC. Protein sequence: CASSSEQGSYEQYF.